Shown below are 22 T cell receptor beta chains from a single sample sequenced in a study of cytomegalovirus exposure and HLA in healthy donors. The PCR made use of 60 Vbeta and 13 Jbeta primers. TCRdb's table, derived via immunoSEQ multiplex PCR, lists solely in-frame clones and lacks some. In the table there are about 100,000 clones, approximately 76% of which are singletons. Sequencing input: PBMCs. Receptors originate from a woman aged 55 to 70 in good health and CMV-seropositive.

This clone came up a few times. V and J are TRBV5-5 and TRBJ2-7; the match to TRBD2 covers 7 bases. CDR3 size: 15 residues. From germline, CDR1 is SGHKS and CDR2 YYEKEE (reference sequence). Trimming at V came to 2 bases and at J to 4 bases, leaving 9 bases not matched to a gene. The CDR3 nucleotides read TGTGCCAGCAGCTTCTCCAGGGAGGGCCATTACGAGCAGTACTTC. Its protein product is CASSFSREGHYEQYF.

This clone has a handful of counts. This chain connects TRBV5-6 to TRBJ1-5; no firm D call. The CDR3 length is 15 residues. Germline CDR1 SGHDT, CDR2 YYEEEE. Trimming stripped 4 bases from V and 2 bases from J, with 13 bases between. The DNA for the CDR3 is TGTGCCAGCAGCATTAACGACCGGGGCAATCAGCCCCAGCATTTT. The encoded protein is CASSINDRGNQPQHF.

The chain joins TRBV6-6 to TRBJ1-5; D is perhaps TRBD1 (6 bases). This CDR3 region has 16 residues. V lost 0 bases to trimming and J lost 0 bases, with 9 bases between them. Germline-derived CDR1 and CDR2 are MNHNY and SVGAGI (reference sequence). CDR3 protein: CASSYSAGVSNQPQHF. The CDR3 DNA is TGTGCCAGCAGTTACTCAGCAGGGGTTAGCAATCAGCCCCAGCATTTT.

V is TRBV11-2 and J is TRBJ2-6; D is unresolved. The CDR3 covers 18 residues. V lost 1 base and J lost 0, with 13 bases in between. CDR1 SGHAT and CDR2 FQNNGV come from the germline V gene. CDR3 region: CASSLVSQVISGANVLTF. The CDR3 DNA is TGTGCCAGCAGCTTAGTTAGTCAGGTGATCTCTGGGGCCAACGTCCTGACTTTC.

V gene TRBV5-1 combines with J gene TRBJ2-1, with 7 positions matching TRBD2. V gave up 3 bases and J gave up 6 bases; unmatched junction bases: 0. CDR3 size: 12 residues. Germline lookup yields CDR1 SGHRS and CDR2 YFSETQ. The CDR3 reads CASSSGGNEQFF. The CDR3 nucleotides are TGCGCCAGCAGCTCGGGGGGCAATGAGCAGTTCTTC. The entire variable domain, with the rest obtained from reference TRBV5-1 and TRBJ2-1, is as follows: KAGVTQTPRYLIKTRGQQVTLSCSPISGHRSVSWYQQTPGQGLQFLFEYFSETQRNKGNFPGRFSGRQFSNSRSEMNVSTLELGDSALYLCASSSGGNEQFFGPGTRLTVL.

The chain employs TRBV5-4 and TRBJ1-4; weak D call: TRBD1 (5 bases). The germline V and J ends were trimmed by 4 bases and 5 bases, with 18 bases remaining between them. Germline V gene lookup returns CDR1 SGHNT and CDR2 YYREEE (reference sequence). The CDR3 totals 16 residues. The CDR3 is CASSPGPLTGNEKLFF. CDR3 DNA: TGTGCCAGCAGCCCTGGACCGCTTACAGGAAATGAAAAACTGTTTTTT.

This clone was recorded a few times. The rearrangement joins TRBV2 to TRBJ1-1, with TRBD1 as a possible D gene (6 bases). The V gene lost 2 bases and the J gene lost 7 bases, with 8 bases spanning the gap. CDR1 and CDR2 (germline): SNHLY, FYNNEI. This CDR3 spans 12 amino acids. The CDR3 spells CASSEWDNEAFF. In DNA, the CDR3 is TGTGCCAGCAGTGAATGGGACAATGAAGCTTTCTTT.

The gene calls are TRBV30 and TRBJ2-1; 10 nucleotides align to TRBD2. The CDR3 is 15 residues long. CDR1 and CDR2 from the germline V gene are GTSNPN and SVGIG (reference sequence). V lost 8 bases and J lost 8; bases outside the gene matches: 15. The chain's CDR3 is CARRPVAGGRDEQFF. The CDR3 DNA is TGTGCCCGCCGGCCGGTAGCGGGGGGTCGGGATGAGCAGTTCTTC. The full variable domain, rest sourced from reference TRBV30 and TRBJ2-1, is SQTIHQWPATLVQPVGSPLSLECTVEGTSNPNLYWYRQAAGRGLQLLFYSVGIGQISSEVPQNLSASRPQDRQFILSSKKLLLSDSGFYLCARRPVAGGRDEQFFGPGTRLTVL.

The rearrangement uses TRBV19 and TRBJ2-5, with 8 bases identical to TRBD1. The CDR3 has 18 residues. V trimming: 2 bases; J trimming: 4 bases; junction bases outside the gene matches: 15. Germline V gives CDR1 LNHDA, CDR2 SQIVND (reference sequence). The CDR3: CASSIRLFRAGTGETQYF. DNA of the CDR3: TGTGCCAGTAGTATAAGGCTGTTTCGGGCCGGGACAGGAGAGACCCAGTACTTC.

The chain recombines TRBV7-9 with TRBJ1-1; 7 bases match TRBD1. Trimming removed 5 bases from V and 5 bases from J; junction bases left unmatched: 17. There are 17 residues in the CDR3. From germline, CDR1 is SEHNR and CDR2 FQNEAQ (reference sequence). Here the CDR3 DNA reads TGTGCCAGCAGCCCCCCGGGAGCAGGGGGAATTCGTACTGAAGCTTTCTTT. Amino acids: CASSPPGAGGIRTEAFF.

The rearrangement joins TRBV6-5 to TRBJ2-1; the D is unclear. The CDR3 is made up of 15 amino acids. Germline values: CDR1 MNHEY, CDR2 SVGAGI. V was cut by 6 bases and J by 0 bases, with 12 bases left in between. The CDR3 DNA follows: TGTGCCAGCAGGCGTTCCACGAGCTCCTACAATGAGCAGTTCTTC. Protein sequence: CASRRSTSSYNEQFF.

This chain connects TRBV19 to TRBJ2-6, with 7 bases lining up with TRBD1. The CDR3 has 17 residues. Germline V lookup: CDR1 LNHDA, CDR2 SQIVND (reference sequence). The V segment lost 5 bases and the J segment 0 bases; nucleotides outside the gene matches: 7. The DNA of the CDR3 is TGTGCCAGTAGTCCCGGGACAGAACTCTCTGGGGCCAACGTCCTGACTTTC. The encoded protein is CASSPGTELSGANVLTF.

The chain uses TRBV4-1 and TRBJ1-1, with D unclear. This CDR3 spans 14 amino acids. V was shortened by 1 base and J by 5 bases, with 11 bases between the two germline ends. Germline V gene lookup returns CDR1 MGHRA and CDR2 YSYEKL. The CDR3 loop reads CASSQVTSGTEAFF. CDR3 nucleotide sequence: TGCGCCAGCAGCCAAGTGACCTCGGGGACTGAAGCTTTCTTT.

This clone has more than one count but fewer than ten. The V and J genes are TRBV6-6 and TRBJ2-2; D is possibly TRBD2 (5 bases). Trimming removed 2 bases from V and 4 bases from J, with 5 bases in between. The CDR3 extends over 13 amino acids. The V gene's germline CDR1 is MNHNY and CDR2 SVGAGI (reference sequence). This chain's CDR3 is CASSYGSTGELFF. The DNA for the CDR3 is TGTGCCAGCAGTTACGGGAGCACCGGGGAGCTGTTTTTT.

The CDR3 DNA follows: TGTGCCAGCAGCTTAGCCGGGAGCAGGGTATCTGAAGCTTTCTTT. Protein sequence: CASSLAGSRVSEAFF. The rearrangement links TRBV7-9 to TRBJ1-1; weak D call: TRBD1 (5 bases). Germline CDR1 SEHNR, CDR2 FQNEAQ (reference sequence). Trimming cost V 0 bases and J 6 bases, with 14 bases left between them. This CDR3 region has 15 residues.

The chain couples TRBV29-1 to TRBJ2-1, with D perhaps matching TRBD2 (5 bases). Germline values: CDR1 SQVTM, CDR2 ANQGSEA. The CDR3 sequence is 13 residues long. V was pared by 6 bases and J by 8 bases, with 17 bases between. Here the CDR3 reads CSVLVSPRDEQFF. CDR3 DNA sequence: TGCAGCGTCCTGGTTTCGCCGAGGGATGAGCAGTTCTTC.

This clone has a handful of counts. This sequence joins TRBV9 and TRBJ1-2; no clear D. V gave up 3 bases and J gave up 6 bases, with 12 bases separating them. The CDR3 runs 13 residues. Germline CDR1 is SGDLS and CDR2 is YYNGEE. Here the CDR3 DNA reads TGTGCCAGCAGCGGGCAGCGGTACGATGGCTACACCTTC. This gives the protein CASSGQRYDGYTF. The full variable domain, rest sourced from reference TRBV9 and TRBJ1-2, is DSGVTQTPKHLITATGQRVTLRCSPRSGDLSVYWYQQSLDQGLQFLIQYYNGEERAKGNILERFSAQQFPDLHSELNLSSLELGDSALYFCASSGQRYDGYTFGSGTRLTVV.

This clone was picked up a small number of times. V is TRBV10-3 and J is TRBJ1-5; 7 positions agree with TRBD1. The V and J ends lost 2 bases and 1 base, in that order; junction bases with no gene match: 2. Germline assignment: CDR1 ENHRY and CDR2 SYGVKD. This CDR3 spans 15 amino acids. CDR3 DNA: TGTGCCATCAGTGAGCTGGGACAGAGCAATCAGCCCCAGCATTTT. It codes for CAISELGQSNQPQHF.

This chain joins TRBV5-6 and TRBJ1-2, with D tentatively TRBD1 (5 bases). V lost 1 base to trimming and J lost 5 bases, with 9 bases between them. The germline gives CDR1 SGHDT, CDR2 YYEEEE. The CDR3 length is 13 residues. The CDR3 sequence: CASSLPGTYGYTF. CDR3 in DNA: TGTGCCAGCAGCTTGCCAGGGACTTATGGCTACACCTTC. The full variable domain, with the rest looked up from reference TRBV5-6 and TRBJ1-2, is DAGVTQSPTHLIKTRGQQVTLRCSPKSGHDTVSWYQQALGQGPQFIFQYYEEEERQRGNFPDRFSGHQFPNYSSELNVNALLLGDSALYLCASSLPGTYGYTFGSGTRLTVV.

The V call is TRBV28, the J call TRBJ2-3; the D gene is possibly TRBD2 (6 bases). Germline CDR1 is MDHEN and CDR2 is SYDVKM. Trimming removed 6 bases from V and 0 bases from J, with 13 bases in between. CDR3 length equals 15 residues. CDR3 coding DNA: TGTGCCAGCAGGGCGAGCGGGCCTAGCACAGATACGCAGTATTTT. Its translation: CASRASGPSTDTQYF.

The V gene is TRBV6-5, the J gene TRBJ2-1; 9 nucleotides agree with TRBD2. There are 15 residues in the CDR3. The germline CDR1 and CDR2 sequences are MNHEY and SVGAGI. The V gene end was trimmed by 5 bases and the J gene end by 5 bases; junction bases not matched to a gene: 7. The CDR3 spells CASSTLSGRHNEQFF. As DNA, the CDR3 is TGTGCCAGCAGTACCCTCAGCGGGAGGCACAATGAGCAGTTCTTC.

V and J are TRBV25-1 and TRBJ2-7, with D possibly TRBD2 on 6 matching bases. Germline values: CDR1 MGHDK, CDR2 SYGVNS. The CDR3 runs 14 residues. Trimming removed 6 bases at V and 2 bases at J, with 14 bases between. CDR3 sequence: CASRAGLSAYEQYF. CDR3 coding DNA: TGTGCCAGCAGGGCGGGGCTATCAGCCTACGAGCAGTACTTC.